The 30 T cell receptor beta chains below were found in one sample sequenced in a study of response to subunit inactivated influenza vaccine. TCRdb processed the RT-PCR reads anew with MiXCR; each CDR3 protein has one entry. The sample includes more than 150,000 distinct CDR3 sequences, nearly 9.5% of them seen just once. This specimen was non-naive T cells sorted from PBMCs, taken on the day of vaccination. Receptors were obtained from a man in his forties or fifties who received an inactivated influenza vaccine.

The chain is built from TRBV29-1 and TRBJ1-2; the match to TRBD1 covers 8 bases. V trimming: 4 bases; J trimming: 7 bases; junction bases outside the gene matches: 5. Germline V gives CDR1 SQVTM, CDR2 ANQGSEA. The CDR3 loop spans 12 amino acids. The CDR3 bases are TGCAGCGTTGGACAGGGGAAACTTGGCTACACCTTC. It encodes CSVGQGKLGYTF. The whole variable domain, filled in from reference TRBV29-1 and TRBJ1-2, reads SAVISQKPSRDICQRGTSLTIQCQVDSQVTMMFWYRQQPGQSLTLIATANQGSEATYESGFVIDKFPISRPNLTFSTLTVSNMSPEDSSIYLCSVGQGKLGYTFGSGTRLTVV.

This clonotype was detected a few times. The V call is TRBV11-2, the J call TRBJ2-5, with 12 bases identical to TRBD2. V was clipped by 0 bases and J by 5 bases; unmatched bases: 10. CDR1 SGHAT and CDR2 FQNNGV come from the germline V gene. This CDR3 contains 18 residues. As DNA, the CDR3 is TGTGCCAGCAGCTTAGATCAGAGGACTAGCGGGGATCGGGAGACCCAGTACTTC. It specifies CASSLDQRTSGDRETQYF.

This clonotype has a handful of counts. The J gene is TRBJ2-5, the V gene TRBV20-1, with 7 bases identical to TRBD2. The CDR3 sequence is 14 residues long. The V and J ends lost 4 bases and 2 bases, in that order; junction bases with no gene match: 7. Germline CDR1 is DFQATT and CDR2 is SNEGSKA (reference sequence). The CDR3 DNA reads as TGCAGTGCTATCCCTCTAGCGGAGCAAGAGACCCAGTACTTC. It codes for CSAIPLAEQETQYF.

The rearrangement uses TRBV7-9 and TRBJ2-7; 9 bases line up with TRBD1. Germline loops: CDR1 SEHNR, CDR2 FQNEAQ (reference sequence). The CDR3 has 16 amino acids. V dropped 1 base and J dropped 5; count of bases not matched to a gene: 9. The DNA of the CDR3 is TGTGCCAGCAGCTTAGGTCACCGGGACAGGGACAACGAGCAGTACTTC. Protein product: CASSLGHRDRDNEQYF.

V gene TRBV29-1 combines with J gene TRBJ2-7; possible D gene TRBD1, 6 bases. The CDR3 runs to 11 residues. Germline lookup yields CDR1 SQVTM and CDR2 ANQGSEA. V dropped 6 bases and J dropped 6 bases, with 12 bases sitting between them. CDR3 residues: CSVVTGFEQYF. The CDR3 coding sequence is TGCAGCGTAGTAACAGGGTTCGAGCAGTACTTC.

This chain uses TRBV4-3 with TRBJ2-6; TRBD1 aligns across 9 bases. This CDR3 has 17 amino acids. Germline V gene lookup returns CDR1 LGHNA and CDR2 YSLEER. Losses at the gene ends were 4 bases for V and 4 bases for J; bases not matched to a gene: 8. For the CDR3, the DNA is TGCGCCAGCAGCCCCCAACAGGGGGCGACCGGGGCCAACGTCCTGACTTTC. The encoded protein is CASSPQQGATGANVLTF.

In this sample, this clonotype turned up many times. The V call is TRBV20-1, the J call TRBJ2-1, with no clear D. The CDR3 runs to 13 residues. Trimming left V 3 bases short and J 0 bases short, with 6 bases between. CDR1 is DFQATT and CDR2 is SNEGSKA in the germline V gene (reference sequence). In DNA, the CDR3 is TGCAGTGCTAGCCTCGACTCCTACAATGAGCAGTTCTTC. This codes for CSASLDSYNEQFF.

This clonotype was observed once. The genes are TRBV6-1 and TRBJ2-2; D is uncertain. Germline CDR1 is MNHNS and CDR2 is SASEGT. The CDR3 extends over 15 amino acids. V lost 4 bases to trimming and J lost 0 bases, with 9 bases between them. CDR3 DNA: TGTGCCAGCAGTGTACATGCCTCGAACACCGGGGAGCTGTTTTTT. This encodes CASSVHASNTGELFF.

The table lists this clonotype with many counts. The chain couples TRBV5-1 to TRBJ1-1; D ambiguous. The germline V gene has CDR1 SGHRS and CDR2 YFSETQ. CDR3 size: 14 residues. The ends were cut back, 0 bases at V and 4 bases at J, with 10 bases in the middle. CDR3 bases: TGCGCCAGCAGCTTGGCTGCACAGACCACTGAAGCTTTCTTT. It yields the protein CASSLAAQTTEAFF. The entire variable domain, with the rest obtained from reference TRBV5-1 and TRBJ1-1, is as follows: KAGVTQTPRYLIKTRGQQVTLSCSPISGHRSVSWYQQTPGQGLQFLFEYFSETQRNKGNFPGRFSGRQFSNSRSEMNVSTLELGDSALYLCASSLAAQTTEAFFGQGTRLTVV.

The chain recombines TRBV5-1 with TRBJ1-1; D is possibly TRBD1 (5 bases). From germline, CDR1 is SGHRS and CDR2 YFSETQ. Trimming left V 0 bases short and J 3 bases short, with 12 bases between. This CDR3 has 15 residues. CDR3: CASSLERGRDTEAFF. CDR3 nucleotide sequence: TGCGCCAGCAGCTTGGAAAGGGGCAGGGACACTGAAGCTTTCTTT.

This clonotype occurred a few times. This sequence joins TRBV6-1 and TRBJ2-3; possible D gene TRBD1, 8 bases. V shed 4 bases and J shed 0 bases, with 11 bases lying between them. The V gene's germline CDR1 is MNHNS and CDR2 SASEGT. The CDR3 sequence is 15 residues long. The CDR3 DNA reads as TGTGCCAGCAGTGTACAGGGGGGGAGCACAGATACGCAGTATTTT. It yields the protein CASSVQGGSTDTQYF.

The chain is built from TRBV7-3 and TRBJ2-1; 12 bases map to TRBD1. Germline V CDR1 and CDR2: SGHTA, FQGTGA. The CDR3 contains 12 residues. Trimming at V came to 8 bases and at J to 8 bases, leaving 1 base not matched to a gene. The CDR3 sequence is CASGTGGHEQFF. DNA of the CDR3: TGTGCCAGCGGGACAGGGGGCCATGAGCAGTTCTTC.

There are a few counts of this clonotype. The rearrangement joins TRBV20-1 to TRBJ2-2, with D possibly being TRBD2 (6 bases). The germline V and J ends were trimmed by 1 base and 7 bases, with 10 bases remaining between them. Per germline, CDR1 DFQATT and CDR2 SNEGSKA (reference sequence). The CDR3 sequence is 13 residues long. In nucleotides, the CDR3 is TGCAGTGCTAGAGGGGGAGGTAACGGGGAGCTGTTTTTT. It encodes CSARGGGNGELFF.

Ten or more counts support this clonotype. The chain uses TRBV12-3 or TRBV12-4 and TRBJ1-4, with 8 bases identical to TRBD1. V was pared by 7 bases and J by 10 bases, with 8 bases of the junction left unmatched. This CDR3 region has 13 residues. The CDR3 here is CASTGQGTGKLFF. The DNA of the CDR3 is TGTGCCAGCACCGGACAGGGTACGGGAAAACTGTTTTTT.

The chain couples TRBV12-5 to TRBJ2-5; D may be TRBD1 or TRBD2 (5 bases each). The germline gives CDR1 LGHNT, CDR2 FRNRAP. This CDR3 has 14 residues. The CDR3 protein is CAQGRLGEQETQYF. The CDR3 bases are TGTGCGCAGGGAAGGCTGGGGGAGCAAGAGACCCAGTACTTC.

This clonotype turned up a few times. The chain employs TRBV20-1 and TRBJ2-5, with D possibly TRBD2 on 6 matching bases. Between the trimmed V and J ends, which lost 6 bases and 1 base, there was a span of 12 bases. CDR3 length: 13 residues. Germline-derived CDR1 and CDR2 are DFQATT and SNEGSKA (reference sequence). The CDR3 DNA reads as TGCAGTGCCAAGCGGACTATCCAAGAGACCCAGTACTTC. Amino acid sequence: CSAKRTIQETQYF.

This rearrangement joins TRBV7-8 to TRBJ2-6; D gene uncertain. This CDR3 has 16 amino acids. The germline CDR1 and CDR2 sequences are SGHVS and FQNEAQ. The ends were cut back, 2 bases at V and 0 bases at J, with 8 bases in the middle. CDR3 nucleotide sequence: TGTGCCAGCAGCTTAAGAGACTTCTCTGGGGCCAACGTCCTGACTTTC. Translated: CASSLRDFSGANVLTF.

The chain employs TRBV5-1 and TRBJ2-5; no definite D call. The germline V gene has CDR1 SGHRS and CDR2 YFSETQ. Trimming removed 3 bases at V and 3 bases at J, with 12 bases between. The CDR3 loop spans 14 amino acids. In nucleotides, the CDR3 is TGCGCCAGCAGCTCGGATGGACGGGAAGAGACCCAGTACTTC. Encoded protein: CASSSDGREETQYF.

This clonotype was counted at least ten times. This chain links TRBV10-3 with TRBJ2-7; either TRBD1 or TRBD2 may supply D (5 bases each). The CDR3 length is 13 residues. Trimming shortened V by 3 bases and J by 7 bases, and 13 bases separated the two germline ends. Per the germline V gene, CDR1 is ENHRY and CDR2 is SYGVKD. CDR3 bases: TGTGCCATCAGTGAATATGGGGGAATGGAGCAGTACTTC. Translating it yields CAISEYGGMEQYF.

V gene TRBV2 combines with J gene TRBJ1-6; 7 bases match TRBD1. The junction had 3 bases not matched to a gene; V was cut back by 7 bases and J by 0 bases. The CDR3 totals 15 residues. Germline values: CDR1 SNHLY, CDR2 FYNNEI. Here the CDR3 reads CASKDRSSYNSPLHF. CDR3 DNA sequence: TGTGCCAGCAAGGACAGGAGCTCCTATAATTCACCCCTCCACTTT.

The CDR3 region is CASSYSKDRYQLADYEQYF. Here the CDR3 DNA reads TGTGCCAGCAGTTACTCGAAGGACAGATACCAACTAGCGGACTACGAGCAGTACTTC. The chain employs TRBV6-2 or TRBV6-3 and TRBJ2-7, with 8 positions matching TRBD2. The CDR3 loop spans 19 amino acids. Germline trimming cut 0 bases from V and 3 bases from J; bases unmatched to any gene: 16. The germline V gene has CDR1 MNHEY and CDR2 SVGEGT.

This clonotype appeared a few times. The rearrangement joins TRBV18 to TRBJ2-3; possibly TRBD2 for D (6 bases). Germline CDR1 and CDR2: KGHSH and LQKENI. Trimming removed 0 bases at V and 2 bases at J, with 12 bases between. The CDR3 has 16 residues. CDR3 coding DNA: TGTGCCAGCTCACCACCGGGACTGTACGACACAGATACGCAGTATTTT. Protein sequence: CASSPPGLYDTDTQYF.

The chain links TRBV6-2 or TRBV6-3 to TRBJ2-7; D unclear. The germline V and J ends were trimmed by 0 bases and 1 base, with 13 bases remaining between them. The germline V gene encodes CDR1 MNHEY and CDR2 SVGEGT. The CDR3 is 16 amino acids. The CDR3 nucleotides are TGTGCCAGCAGTTACTCGCGCTCGGTCGGGTCCTACGAGCAGTACTTC. Translating it yields CASSYSRSVGSYEQYF.

In DNA, the CDR3 is TGTGCCAGTAGTATAACAGGGTTGAACACTGAAGCTTTCTTT. Translated, it gives CASSITGLNTEAFF. The V gene is TRBV19, the J gene TRBJ1-1; a weak D match, TRBD1 (6 bases). There are 14 residues in the CDR3. V was pared by 2 bases and J by 0 bases, with 7 bases between. From germline, CDR1 is LNHDA and CDR2 SQIVND (reference sequence).

The sample holds a few counts of this clonotype. The J gene is TRBJ2-1, the V gene TRBV28, with D tentatively TRBD1 (6 bases). The V and J ends lost 5 bases and 8 bases respectively, with 16 bases between them. Germline assignment: CDR1 MDHEN and CDR2 SYDVKM. The CDR3 length is 14 residues. The CDR3 loop reads CASSVNFGGDEQFF. In DNA form, the CDR3 reads TGTGCCAGCAGTGTTAACTTTGGGGGCGATGAGCAGTTCTTC. Full variable domain (missing parts from reference TRBV28 and TRBJ2-1): DVKVTQSSRYLVKRTGEKVFLECVQDMDHENMFWYRQDPGLGLRLIYFSYDVKMKEKGDIPEGYSVSREKKERFSLILESASTNQTSMYLCASSVNFGGDEQFFGPGTRLTVL.

This clonotype appeared many times. The rearrangement joins TRBV6-5 to TRBJ2-1; 11 bases agree with TRBD2. The CDR3 spans 15 residues. The ends lost 4 bases at V and 4 bases at J; junction bases unmatched: 3. Germline CDR1 reads MNHEY; CDR2 reads SVGAGI. DNA of the CDR3: TGTGCCAGCAGTTCCGGGACTAGCGGATACAATGAGCAGTTCTTC. Translation: CASSSGTSGYNEQFF.

This clonotype was seen many times. This rearrangement joins TRBV14 to TRBJ1-1, with D uncertain. This CDR3 has 15 residues. The V gene lost 4 bases and the J gene lost 7 bases, with 19 bases spanning the gap. Germline V gene lookup returns CDR1 SGHDN and CDR2 FVKESK. The CDR3 nucleotides read TGTGCCAGCAGCCTTGCGGGGTCTATCCGAGGTGAAGCTTTCTTT. Translating gives CASSLAGSIRGEAFF.

This clonotype was found many times. The rearrangement joins TRBV11-2 to TRBJ2-5; D ambiguous. Per germline, CDR1 SGHAT and CDR2 FQNNGV. The CDR3 loop spans 11 amino acids. Trimming stripped 1 base from V and 8 bases from J, with 5 bases between. The CDR3 DNA follows: TGTGCCAGCAGCTTAGGGCAAACCCAGTACTTC. This translates into CASSLGQTQYF.

This clonotype has just a few counts. The V and J genes are TRBV6-5 and TRBJ2-1; 14 bases align to TRBD2. The CDR3 is 17 amino acids. Trimming removed 0 bases from V and 15 bases from J; junction bases left unmatched: 13. Germline lookup yields CDR1 MNHEY and CDR2 SVGAGI. CDR3 bases: TGTGCCAGCAGTTACTCGGTCCCCGGACTAGCGGGAGGCCGAGCGTTCTTC. Amino acids: CASSYSVPGLAGGRAFF.

This clonotype was counted at least ten times. The V call is TRBV28, the J call TRBJ1-1; a weak D match, TRBD1 (5 bases). CDR1 MDHEN and CDR2 SYDVKM come from the germline V gene. The CDR3 is 15 amino acids. The V end lost 7 bases, the J end lost 5 bases, and 20 bases lay between the germline ends. The CDR3, as DNA: TGTGCCAGCACCATACCTCGCGGGGGTCGGACTGAAGCTTTCTTT. The encoded protein is CASTIPRGGRTEAFF.